The T cell receptor beta chain under discussion was sequenced for a study of blood T cell repertoires in COVID-19. At the level of the study: The study drew acute and convalescent COVID-19 samples from the United States, Italy and Spain.

Trimming removed 5 bases from V and 5 bases from J, with 12 bases in between. The CDR3 extends over 13 amino acids. Germline values: CDR1 SGHTA, CDR2 FQGTGA. Generated by immunoSEQ multiplex PCR, the TCRdb table keeps only in-frame clones and is missing some. Of around 300,000 clones in the sample, 75% to 90% were seen once. Recruits, aged 18 to 89 years, lived in 20 to 30 US areas. Cohorts were determined from participant-reported clinical history. The TCR sequence derives from a woman in her 40s who had recovered from COVID-19. This chain connects TRBV7-3 to TRBJ1-1; D is ambiguous. The sample taken for sequencing was PBMCs or T cells enriched from blood (not recorded which). The CDR3 here is CASSSGVGTEAFF. In DNA form, the CDR3 reads TGTGCCAGCAGCAGCGGGGTTGGGACTGAAGCTTTCTTT.